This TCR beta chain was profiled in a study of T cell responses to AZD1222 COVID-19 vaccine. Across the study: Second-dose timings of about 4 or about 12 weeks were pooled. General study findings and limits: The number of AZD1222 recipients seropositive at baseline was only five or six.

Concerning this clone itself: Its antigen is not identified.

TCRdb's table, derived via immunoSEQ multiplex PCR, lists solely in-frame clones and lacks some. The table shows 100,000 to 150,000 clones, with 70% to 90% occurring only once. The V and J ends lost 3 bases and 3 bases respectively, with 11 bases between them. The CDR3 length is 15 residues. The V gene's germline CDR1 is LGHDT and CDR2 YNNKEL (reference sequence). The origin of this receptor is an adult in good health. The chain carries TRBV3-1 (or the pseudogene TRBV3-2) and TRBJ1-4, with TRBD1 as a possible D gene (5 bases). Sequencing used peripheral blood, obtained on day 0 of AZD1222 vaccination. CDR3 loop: CASSQGPASNEKLFF. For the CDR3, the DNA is TGTGCCAGCAGCCAGGGGCCAGCTTCTAATGAAAAACTGTTTTTT.